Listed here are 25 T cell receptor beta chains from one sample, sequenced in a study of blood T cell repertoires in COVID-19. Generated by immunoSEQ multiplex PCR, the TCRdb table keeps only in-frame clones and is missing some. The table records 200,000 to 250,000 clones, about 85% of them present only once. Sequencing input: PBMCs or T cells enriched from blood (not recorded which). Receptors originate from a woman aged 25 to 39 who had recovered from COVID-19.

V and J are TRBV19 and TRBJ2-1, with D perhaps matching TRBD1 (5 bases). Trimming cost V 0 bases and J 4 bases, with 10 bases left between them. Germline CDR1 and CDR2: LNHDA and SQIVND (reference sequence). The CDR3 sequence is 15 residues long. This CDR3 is CASSIELQVYNEQFF. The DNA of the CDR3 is TGTGCCAGTAGTATAGAATTACAGGTATACAATGAGCAGTTCTTC. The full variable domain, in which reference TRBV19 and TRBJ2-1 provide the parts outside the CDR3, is DGGITQSPKYLFRKEGQNVTLSCEQNLNHDAMYWYRQDPGQGLRLIYYSQIVNDFQKGDIAEGYSVSREKKESFPLTVTSAQKNPTAFYLCASSIELQVYNEQFFGPGTRLTVL.

CDR3 region: CASSHGGMSNQPQHF. CDR3 DNA sequence: TGCGCCAGCAGCCACGGGGGGATGAGCAATCAGCCCCAGCATTTT. This chain joins TRBV4-1 and TRBJ1-5, with D perhaps TRBD1 (5 bases). V lost 3 bases and J lost 1, with 10 bases in between. From germline, CDR1 is MGHRA and CDR2 YSYEKL. The CDR3 spans 15 residues.

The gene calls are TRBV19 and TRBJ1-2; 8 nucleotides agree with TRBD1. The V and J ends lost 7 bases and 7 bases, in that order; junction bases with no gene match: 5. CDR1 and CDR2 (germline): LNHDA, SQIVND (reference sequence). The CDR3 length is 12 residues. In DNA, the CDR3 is TGTGCCAGTATGACAGGGGAGGGTGGCTACACCTTC. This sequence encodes CASMTGEGGYTF. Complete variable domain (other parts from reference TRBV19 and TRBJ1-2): DGGITQSPKYLFRKEGQNVTLSCEQNLNHDAMYWYRQDPGQGLRLIYYSQIVNDFQKGDIAEGYSVSREKKESFPLTVTSAQKNPTAFYLCASMTGEGGYTFGSGTRLTVV.

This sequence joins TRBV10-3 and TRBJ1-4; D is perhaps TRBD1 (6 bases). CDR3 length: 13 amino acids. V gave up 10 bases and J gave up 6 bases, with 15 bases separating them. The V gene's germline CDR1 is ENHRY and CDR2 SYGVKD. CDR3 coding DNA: TGTGCCACCTCGGACAGAAGAGATGAAAAACTGTTTTTT. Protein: CATSDRRDEKLFF.

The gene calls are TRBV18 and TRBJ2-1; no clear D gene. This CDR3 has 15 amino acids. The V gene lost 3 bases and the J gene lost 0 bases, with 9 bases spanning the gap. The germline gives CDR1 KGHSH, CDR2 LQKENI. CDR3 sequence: CASSPDISSYNEQFF. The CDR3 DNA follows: TGTGCCAGCTCACCCGACATTAGCTCCTACAATGAGCAGTTCTTC.

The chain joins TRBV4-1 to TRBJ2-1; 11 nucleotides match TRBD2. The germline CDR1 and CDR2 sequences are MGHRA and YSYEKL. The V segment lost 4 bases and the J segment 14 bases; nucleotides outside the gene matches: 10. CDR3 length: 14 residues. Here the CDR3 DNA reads TGCGCCAGCAGCCCCGGGGTAGCGGGGGGGATGAAGTTCTTC. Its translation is CASSPGVAGGMKFF.

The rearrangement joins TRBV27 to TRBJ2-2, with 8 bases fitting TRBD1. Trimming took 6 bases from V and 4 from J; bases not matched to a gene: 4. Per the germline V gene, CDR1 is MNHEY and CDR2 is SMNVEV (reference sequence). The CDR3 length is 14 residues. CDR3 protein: CASRPDRGTGELFF. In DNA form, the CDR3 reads TGTGCCAGCAGACCCGACAGGGGCACCGGGGAGCTGTTTTTT.

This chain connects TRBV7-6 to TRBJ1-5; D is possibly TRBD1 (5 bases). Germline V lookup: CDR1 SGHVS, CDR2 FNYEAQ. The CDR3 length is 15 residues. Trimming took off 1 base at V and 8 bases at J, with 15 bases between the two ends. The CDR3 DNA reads TGTGCCAGCAGCTTAGGCGCCGGAAGCAGGGAGCCCCAGCATTTT. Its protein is CASSLGAGSREPQHF. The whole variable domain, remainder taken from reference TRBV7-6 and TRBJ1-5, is GAGVSQSPRYKVTKRGQDVALRCDPISGHVSLYWYRQALGQGPEFLTYFNYEAQQDKSGLPNDRFSAERPEGSISTLTIQRTEQRDSAMYRCASSLGAGSREPQHFGDGTRLSIL.

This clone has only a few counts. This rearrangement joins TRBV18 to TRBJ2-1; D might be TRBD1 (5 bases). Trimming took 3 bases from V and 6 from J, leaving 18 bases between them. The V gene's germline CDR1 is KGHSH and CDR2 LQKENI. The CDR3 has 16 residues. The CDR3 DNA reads TGTGCCAGCTCACCGAATCAGGGCTCGACGGGCAATGAGCAGTTCTTC. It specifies CASSPNQGSTGNEQFF.

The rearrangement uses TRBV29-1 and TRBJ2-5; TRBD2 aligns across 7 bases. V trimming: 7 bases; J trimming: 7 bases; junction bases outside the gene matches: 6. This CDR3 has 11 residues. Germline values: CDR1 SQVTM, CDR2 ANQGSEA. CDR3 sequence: CSGGPGGTQYF. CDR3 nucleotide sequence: TGCAGCGGCGGGCCGGGAGGGACCCAGTACTTC.

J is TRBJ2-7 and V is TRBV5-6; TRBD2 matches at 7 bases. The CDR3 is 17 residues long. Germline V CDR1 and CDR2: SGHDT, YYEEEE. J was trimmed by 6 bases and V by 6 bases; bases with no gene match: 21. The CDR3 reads CASTRKGITGGLPEQYF. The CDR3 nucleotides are TGTGCCAGCACCCGAAAGGGGATAACGGGGGGACTCCCCGAGCAGTACTTC.

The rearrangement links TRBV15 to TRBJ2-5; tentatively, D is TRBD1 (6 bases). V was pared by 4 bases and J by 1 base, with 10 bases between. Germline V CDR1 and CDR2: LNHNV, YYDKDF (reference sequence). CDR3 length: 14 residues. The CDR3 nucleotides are TGTGCCACCAGCAAACGGACAGCCCAAGAGACCCAGTACTTC. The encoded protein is CATSKRTAQETQYF.

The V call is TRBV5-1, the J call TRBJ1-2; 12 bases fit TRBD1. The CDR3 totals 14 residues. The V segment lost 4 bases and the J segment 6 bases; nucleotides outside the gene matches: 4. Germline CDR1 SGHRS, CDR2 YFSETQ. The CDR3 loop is CASSRDRGLNGYTF. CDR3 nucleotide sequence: TGCGCCAGCAGCAGGGACAGGGGGCTTAATGGCTACACCTTC. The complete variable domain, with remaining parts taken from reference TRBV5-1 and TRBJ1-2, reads KAGVTQTPRYLIKTRGQQVTLSCSPISGHRSVSWYQQTPGQGLQFLFEYFSETQRNKGNFPGRFSGRQFSNSRSEMNVSTLELGDSALYLCASSRDRGLNGYTFGSGTRLTVV.

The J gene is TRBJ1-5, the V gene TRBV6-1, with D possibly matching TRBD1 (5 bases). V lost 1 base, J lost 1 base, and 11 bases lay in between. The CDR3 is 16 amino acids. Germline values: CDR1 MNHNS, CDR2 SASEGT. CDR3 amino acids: CASSEGPRGSNQPQHF. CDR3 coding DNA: TGTGCCAGCAGTGAAGGGCCCCGGGGGAGCAATCAGCCCCAGCATTTT.

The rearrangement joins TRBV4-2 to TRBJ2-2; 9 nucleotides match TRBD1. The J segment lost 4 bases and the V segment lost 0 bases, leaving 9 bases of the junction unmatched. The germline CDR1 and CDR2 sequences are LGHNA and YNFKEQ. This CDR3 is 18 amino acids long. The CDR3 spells CASSQETTGGGVTGELFF. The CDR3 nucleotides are TGTGCCAGCAGCCAAGAAACCACAGGGGGCGGTGTCACCGGGGAGCTGTTTTTT.

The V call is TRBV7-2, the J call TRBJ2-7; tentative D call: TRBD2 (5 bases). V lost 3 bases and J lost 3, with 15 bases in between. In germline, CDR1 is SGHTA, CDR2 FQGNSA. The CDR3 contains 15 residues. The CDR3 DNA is TGTGCCAGCAGCTTTTCCGCTAGCAGATTCTACGAGCAGTACTTC. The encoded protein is CASSFSASRFYEQYF.

CDR3 protein: CASSETGGPNYGYTF. In nucleotides, the CDR3 is TGTGCCAGCAGTGAAACAGGGGGCCCTAACTATGGCTACACCTTC. This rearrangement joins TRBV6-4 to TRBJ1-2; TRBD1 matches at 9 bases. CDR1 and CDR2 from the germline V gene are MRHNA and SNTAGT. With V trimmed by 3 bases and J by 0 bases, 2 bases remained unmatched. The CDR3 has 15 residues.

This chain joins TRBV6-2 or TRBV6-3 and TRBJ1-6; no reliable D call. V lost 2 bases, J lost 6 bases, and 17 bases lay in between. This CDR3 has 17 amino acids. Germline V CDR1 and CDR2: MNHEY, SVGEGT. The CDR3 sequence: CASSYEPRAGGNSPLHF. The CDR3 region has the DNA TGTGCCAGCAGTTACGAGCCTCGCGCAGGAGGTAATTCACCCCTCCACTTT.

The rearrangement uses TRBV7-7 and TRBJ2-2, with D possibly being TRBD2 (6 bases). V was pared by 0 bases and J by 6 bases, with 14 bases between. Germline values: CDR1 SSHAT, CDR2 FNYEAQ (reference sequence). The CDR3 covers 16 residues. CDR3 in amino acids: CASSLARGAESGELFF. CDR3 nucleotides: TGTGCCAGCAGCTTAGCGCGGGGAGCCGAGTCCGGGGAGCTGTTTTTT.

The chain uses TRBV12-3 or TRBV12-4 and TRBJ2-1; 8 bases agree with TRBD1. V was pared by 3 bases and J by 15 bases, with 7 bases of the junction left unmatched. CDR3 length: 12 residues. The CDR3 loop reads CASSLIWTGPFF. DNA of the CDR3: TGTGCCAGCAGTTTGATTTGGACAGGGCCGTTCTTC.

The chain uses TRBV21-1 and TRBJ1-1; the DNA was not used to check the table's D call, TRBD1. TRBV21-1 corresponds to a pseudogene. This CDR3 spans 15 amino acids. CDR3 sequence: CASSTHGTVNTEAFF. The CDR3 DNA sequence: TGTGCCAGCAGCACTCATGGGACAGTTAACACTGAAGCTTTCTTT.

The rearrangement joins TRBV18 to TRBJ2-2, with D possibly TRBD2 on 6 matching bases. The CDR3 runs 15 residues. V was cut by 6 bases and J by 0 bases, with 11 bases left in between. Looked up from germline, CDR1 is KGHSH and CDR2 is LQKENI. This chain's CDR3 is CASSWEAANTGELFF. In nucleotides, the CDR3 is TGTGCCAGCTCGTGGGAGGCGGCGAACACCGGGGAGCTGTTTTTT. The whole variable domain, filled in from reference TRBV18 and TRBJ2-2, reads NAGVMQNPRHLVRRRGQEARLRCSPMKGHSHVYWYRQLPEEGLKFMVYLQKENIIDESGMPKERFSAEFPKEGPSILRIQQVVRGDSAAYFCASSWEAANTGELFFGEGSRLTVL.

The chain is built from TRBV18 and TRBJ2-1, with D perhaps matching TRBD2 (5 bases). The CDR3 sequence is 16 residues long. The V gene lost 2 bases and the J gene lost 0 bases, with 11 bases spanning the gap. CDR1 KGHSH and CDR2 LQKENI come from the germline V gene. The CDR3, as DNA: TGTGCCAGCTCACCATTGGAGGTTAGCTCCTACAATGAGCAGTTCTTC. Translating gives CASSPLEVSSYNEQFF.

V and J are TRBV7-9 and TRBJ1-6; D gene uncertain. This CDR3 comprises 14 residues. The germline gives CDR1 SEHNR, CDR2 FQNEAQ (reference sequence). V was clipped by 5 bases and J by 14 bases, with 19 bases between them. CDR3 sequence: CASSPRSDPSALHF. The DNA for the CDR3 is TGTGCCAGCAGCCCCCGCAGCGACCCTTCGGCCCTCCACTTT.

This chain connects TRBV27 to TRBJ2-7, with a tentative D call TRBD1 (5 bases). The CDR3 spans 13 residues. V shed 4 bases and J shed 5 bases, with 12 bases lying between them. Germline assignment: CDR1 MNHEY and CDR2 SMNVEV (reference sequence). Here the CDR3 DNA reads TGTGCCAGCAGTTACGAGATAGGGGACGAGCAGTACTTC. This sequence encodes CASSYEIGDEQYF.